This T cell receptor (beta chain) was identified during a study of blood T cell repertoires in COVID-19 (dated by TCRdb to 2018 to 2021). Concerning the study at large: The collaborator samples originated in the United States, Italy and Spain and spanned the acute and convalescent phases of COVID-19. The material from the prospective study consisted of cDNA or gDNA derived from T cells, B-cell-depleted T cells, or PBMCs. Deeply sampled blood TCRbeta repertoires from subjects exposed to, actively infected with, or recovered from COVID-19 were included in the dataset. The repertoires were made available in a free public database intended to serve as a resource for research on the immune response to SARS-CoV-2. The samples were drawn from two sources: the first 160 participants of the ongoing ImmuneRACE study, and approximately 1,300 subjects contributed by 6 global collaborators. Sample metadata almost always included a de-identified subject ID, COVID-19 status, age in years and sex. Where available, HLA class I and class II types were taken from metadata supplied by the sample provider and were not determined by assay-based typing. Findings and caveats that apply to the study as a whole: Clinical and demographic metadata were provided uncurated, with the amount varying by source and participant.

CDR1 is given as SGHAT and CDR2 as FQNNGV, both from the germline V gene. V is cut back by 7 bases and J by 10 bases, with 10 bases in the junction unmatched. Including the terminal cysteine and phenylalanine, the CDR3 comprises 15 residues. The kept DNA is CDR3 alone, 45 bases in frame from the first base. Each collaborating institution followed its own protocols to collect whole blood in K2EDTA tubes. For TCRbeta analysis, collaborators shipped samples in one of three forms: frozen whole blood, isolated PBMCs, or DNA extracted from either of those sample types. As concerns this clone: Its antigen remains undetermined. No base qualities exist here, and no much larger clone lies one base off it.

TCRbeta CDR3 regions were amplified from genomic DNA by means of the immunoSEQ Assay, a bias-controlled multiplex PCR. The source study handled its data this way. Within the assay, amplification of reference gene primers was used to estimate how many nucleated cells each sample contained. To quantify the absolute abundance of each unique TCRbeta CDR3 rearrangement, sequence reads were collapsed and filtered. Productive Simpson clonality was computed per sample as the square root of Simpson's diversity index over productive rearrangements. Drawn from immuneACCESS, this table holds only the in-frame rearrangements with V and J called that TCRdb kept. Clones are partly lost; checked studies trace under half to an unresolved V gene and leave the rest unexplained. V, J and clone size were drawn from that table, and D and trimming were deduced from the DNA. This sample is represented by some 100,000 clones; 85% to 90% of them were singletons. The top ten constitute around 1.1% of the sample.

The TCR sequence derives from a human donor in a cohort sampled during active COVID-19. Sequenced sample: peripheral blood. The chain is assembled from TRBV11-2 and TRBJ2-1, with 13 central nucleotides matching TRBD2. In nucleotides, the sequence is TGTGCCAGCAACTTGGGACTAGCGGGATTTTACGAGCAGTTCTTC. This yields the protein CASNLGLAGFYEQFF.